This entry lists 24 T cell receptor beta chains sequenced from one sample in a study of blood T cells in healthy people across ages. The use of a sample-barcoded 5' primer and a J-beta primer mix characterized a second PCR of about 7 to 12 cycles. Each CDR3 protein gets one entry after TCRdb re-called the 5' RACE reads with MiXCR. The top ten hold over 3.5% of the sample, which has about 510,000 distinct CDR3 sequences, roughly a quarter seen once. The same sample was also studied in work on T cells of mothers and their children.

Sequencing was performed on blood. Source of these receptors: a boy aged 2-9 years in good health.

This clonotype was counted a few times. The chain joins TRBV6-1 to TRBJ2-2; 11 bases line up with TRBD2. Unmatched junction bases numbered 4, after V lost 6 bases and J lost 4 bases. Germline assignment: CDR1 MNHNS and CDR2 SASEGT. The CDR3 sequence is 15 residues long. CDR3: CASRTSGGGTGELFF. For the CDR3, the DNA is TGTGCCAGCAGAACTAGCGGGGGCGGCACCGGGGAGCTGTTTTTT.

This clonotype was observed once. The chain recombines TRBV30 with TRBJ2-5; D remains ambiguous. From germline, CDR1 is GTSNPN and CDR2 SVGIG (reference sequence). Trimming took 2 bases from V and 10 from J, leaving 14 bases between them. CDR3 length: 12 amino acids. In nucleotides, the CDR3 is TGTGCCTGGAGTTCCCTCCGTGGTCACCAGTACTTC. This gives the protein CAWSSLRGHQYF.

The rearrangement joins TRBV5-5 to TRBJ2-5, with TRBD2 matching over 7 bases. The J call is in doubt because the DNA end fits TRBJ2-7 better. Per germline, CDR1 SGHKS and CDR2 YYEKEE (reference sequence). The CDR3 is 15 residues long. The CDR3 DNA is TGTGCCAGCAGCATGTGGGGGGGAGTCACCTACGAGCAGTACTTC. Its protein is CASSMWGGVTYEQYF.

This clonotype was observed once. The J gene is TRBJ2-4, the V gene TRBV7-2; TRBD1 might be the D (5 bases). The CDR3 loop spans 13 amino acids. Trimming stripped 1 base from V and 9 bases from J, with 10 bases between. Germline-derived CDR1 and CDR2 are SGHTA and FQGNSA. For the CDR3, the DNA is TGTGCCAGCAGCTTAGATGGTAGGGGCATTCAGTACTTC. This translates into CASSLDGRGIQYF.

This sequence joins TRBV11-1 and TRBJ2-5, with D unresolved. The CDR3 loop spans 14 amino acids. Germline assignment: CDR1 SGHAT and CDR2 FQDESV (reference sequence). Trimming cost V 3 bases and J 5 bases, with 13 bases left between them. The CDR3 DNA sequence: TGTGCCAGCAGCTTGCAACAGAGTTGGGAGACCCAGTACTTC. It encodes CASSLQQSWETQYF.

The chain has TRBV7-9 and TRBJ1-2, with a possible D match to TRBD1 (6 bases). This CDR3 has 14 residues. Germline lookup yields CDR1 SEHNR and CDR2 FQNEAQ (reference sequence). V gave up 5 bases and J gave up 7 bases, with 17 bases separating them. This CDR3 is CASSPPGGAFGYTF. The CDR3 DNA reads TGTGCCAGCAGCCCCCCGGGGGGGGCGTTTGGCTACACCTTC. Complete variable domain (other parts from reference TRBV7-9 and TRBJ1-2): DTGVSQNPRHKITKRGQNVTFRCDPISEHNRLYWYRQTLGQGPEFLTYFQNEAQLEKSRLLSDRFSAERPKGSFSTLEIQRTEQGDSAMYLCASSPPGGAFGYTFGSGTRLTVV.

V usage is TRBV7-2 and J usage is TRBJ2-3, with D possibly TRBD1 on 6 matching bases. Per germline, CDR1 SGHTA and CDR2 FQGNSA. The CDR3 spans 15 residues. V lost 0 bases, J lost 8 bases, and 15 bases lay in between. This chain's CDR3 is CASSLAVGNRVTQYF. DNA of the CDR3: TGTGCCAGCAGCTTAGCTGTGGGGAACAGGGTTACGCAGTATTTT.

The sample holds one count of this clonotype. The V and J genes are TRBV30 and TRBJ2-5; the D is unclear. The V gene lost 2 bases and the J gene lost 3 bases, with 4 bases spanning the gap. CDR1 is GTSNPN, CDR2 SVGIG, per germline (reference sequence). The CDR3 consists of 11 residues. CDR3 in amino acids: CAWSLKETQYF. For the CDR3, the DNA is TGTGCCTGGAGTCTAAAAGAGACCCAGTACTTC.

The chain couples TRBV4-1 to TRBJ1-2; 8 nucleotides line up with TRBD1. Germline CDR1 reads MGHRA; CDR2 reads YSYEKL. V gave up 1 base and J gave up 8 bases; unmatched junction bases: 33. The CDR3 is made up of 23 amino acids. CDR3 region: CASSQGFTKLGTGTGVPWYGYTF. CDR3 nucleotides: TGCGCCAGCAGCCAAGGTTTTACAAAACTTGGGACCGGGACAGGAGTTCCATGGTACGGCTACACCTTC.

This chain uses TRBV5-5 with TRBJ1-6; D is perhaps TRBD1 (6 bases). Trimming removed 0 bases at V and 0 bases at J, with 10 bases between. Germline CDR1 SGHKS, CDR2 YYEKEE (reference sequence). This CDR3 has 17 amino acids. The CDR3 reads CASSLEGGSSYNSPLHF. In DNA form, the CDR3 reads TGTGCCAGCAGCTTGGAAGGGGGAAGCTCCTATAATTCACCCCTCCACTTT.

In this sample, this clonotype turned up many times. The chain combines TRBV27 with TRBJ2-7, with TRBD1 identical over 10 bases. Germline V CDR1 and CDR2: MNHEY, SMNVEV (reference sequence). The CDR3 length is 14 residues. V shed 4 bases and J 3 bases; nucleotides not matched to a gene: 3. The CDR3, as DNA: TGTGCCAGCAGTTCCAGGACAGGGGGCTACGAGCAGTACTTC. It translates to CASSSRTGGYEQYF.

This chain links TRBV11-2 with TRBJ1-2; no reliable D call. V was cut by 5 bases and J by 3 bases, with 16 bases left in between. Germline V lookup: CDR1 SGHAT, CDR2 FQNNGV. This CDR3 contains 15 residues. The CDR3 loop reads CASSPPGHEHYGYTF. CDR3 coding DNA: TGTGCCAGCAGCCCCCCTGGCCACGAACACTATGGCTACACCTTC. Full variable domain (outside the CDR3, taken from reference TRBV11-2 and TRBJ1-2): EAGVAQSPRYKIIEKRQSVAFWCNPISGHATLYWYQQILGQGPKLLIQFQNNGVVDDSQLPKDRFSAERLKGVDSTLKIQPAKLEDSAVYLCASSPPGHEHYGYTFGSGTRLTVV.

The V call is TRBV5-1, the J call TRBJ2-5; the match to TRBD1 covers 7 bases. Germline CDR1 reads SGHRS; CDR2 reads YFSETQ. The CDR3 contains 14 residues. V shed 4 bases, J shed 4 bases, and the junction held 7 bases outside the gene matches. The chain's CDR3 is CASSDRVSTETQYF. The CDR3 DNA reads as TGCGCCAGCAGCGACAGGGTGTCCACAGAGACCCAGTACTTC. The full variable domain, completed using reference TRBV5-1 and TRBJ2-5, is KAGVTQTPRYLIKTRGQQVTLSCSPISGHRSVSWYQQTPGQGLQFLFEYFSETQRNKGNFPGRFSGRQFSNSRSEMNVSTLELGDSALYLCASSDRVSTETQYFGPGTRLLVL.

The chain combines TRBV5-1 with TRBJ2-5, with D tentatively TRBD1 (6 bases). From germline, CDR1 is SGHRS and CDR2 YFSETQ. This CDR3 is built from 14 residues. Trimming took 5 bases from V and 3 from J, leaving 14 bases between them. The CDR3 coding sequence is TGCGCCAGCAGTCGGAACAGGGCCGAAGAGACCCAGTACTTC. Translating it yields CASSRNRAEETQYF.

This clonotype showed up just a few times. The V call is TRBV28, the J call TRBJ2-4, with 7 bases matching TRBD1. CDR3 size: 15 residues. V gave up 5 bases and J gave up 3 bases; unmatched junction bases: 7. CDR1 is MDHEN, CDR2 SYDVKM, per germline. The CDR3 DNA follows: TGTGCCAGCAGTACACAGGGGACCTTCAAAAACATTCAGTACTTC. Its translation: CASSTQGTFKNIQYF.

In its sample, this clonotype was seen a few times. The chain combines TRBV30 with TRBJ2-2; D gene unclear. In germline, CDR1 is GTSNPN, CDR2 SVGIG (reference sequence). The CDR3 has 12 residues. Deletions cut 4 bases from V and 7 bases from J, with 10 bases between. The CDR3 protein is CAWTITIGELFF. The DNA of the CDR3 is TGTGCCTGGACCATCACCATCGGGGAGCTGTTTTTT.

In this sample, this clonotype turned up a few times. The chain links TRBV2 to TRBJ1-1; 7 positions match TRBD1. The CDR3 has 15 residues. The germline V gene has CDR1 SNHLY and CDR2 FYNNEI. Trimming cost V 4 bases and J 3 bases; bases outside gene matches: 8. The CDR3 is CASSVAGGSYTEAFF. CDR3 nucleotides: TGTGCCAGCAGTGTGGCAGGGGGTTCCTACACTGAAGCTTTCTTT.

V usage is TRBV29-1 and J usage is TRBJ2-3; 10 positions match TRBD1. The germline gives CDR1 SQVTM, CDR2 ANQGSEA. J lost 4 bases, V lost 6 bases, and 25 bases had no gene match. The CDR3 is 20 residues long. This CDR3 reads CSVRGVGQGTSREVADTQYF. The CDR3 nucleotides read TGCAGCGTGAGAGGAGTGGGACAGGGGACTTCGCGGGAGGTGGCAGATACGCAGTATTTT.

The V call is TRBV4-1, the J call TRBJ2-2, with D possibly being TRBD1 (5 bases). This CDR3 is built from 15 residues. Per germline, CDR1 MGHRA and CDR2 YSYEKL. Trimming took 0 bases from V and 3 from J, leaving 8 bases between them. The CDR3 bases are TGCGCCAGCAGCCAAGACAGGGTTTACACCGGGGAGCTGTTTTTT. Its translation is CASSQDRVYTGELFF.

The chain is built from TRBV9 and TRBJ2-2, with D maybe TRBD2 (5 bases). Germline V gene data show CDR1 as SGDLS and CDR2 as YYNGEE. Deletions cut 0 bases from V and 3 bases from J, with 12 bases between. The CDR3 extends over 16 amino acids. Written as DNA, the CDR3 is TGTGCCAGCAGCGTAGCTGGGAGCGGACACACCGGGGAGCTGTTTTTT. Amino acid sequence: CASSVAGSGHTGELFF.

The CDR3 sequence: CSASGLAGGRGDEQYF. The CDR3, as DNA: TGCAGTGCTTCCGGACTAGCGGGAGGGAGGGGCGACGAGCAGTACTTC. This chain uses TRBV20-1 with TRBJ2-7; 15 nucleotides line up with TRBD2. J lost 5 bases, V lost 5 bases, and 10 bases had no gene match. Germline V gene data show CDR1 as DFQATT and CDR2 as SNEGSKA (reference sequence). The CDR3 has 16 amino acids.

The chain uses TRBV6-4 and TRBJ1-1; D not certain. V lost 4 bases and J lost 8, with 14 bases in between. The CDR3 contains 13 residues. The germline V gene has CDR1 MRHNA and CDR2 SNTAGT. The CDR3 loop is CASSVSSRGEAFF. Written as DNA, the CDR3 is TGTGCCAGCAGTGTTTCCAGCCGAGGAGAAGCTTTCTTT.

This clonotype was detected a few times. The chain is built from TRBV15 and TRBJ2-2; no clear D gene. The ends were cut back, 3 bases at V and 14 bases at J, with 13 bases in the middle. The CDR3 contains 12 residues. Looked up from germline, CDR1 is LNHNV and CDR2 is YYDKDF (reference sequence). The CDR3 bases are TGTGCCACCAGCAGCTATCGGACCCTACTGTTTTTT. Translating it yields CATSSYRTLLFF.

In its sample, this clonotype was seen once. The chain joins TRBV11-2 to TRBJ2-1; TRBD1 matches 7 bases. V lost 2 bases to trimming and J lost 0 bases; unmatched junction nucleotides: 4. CDR1 and CDR2 (germline): SGHAT, FQNNGV. This CDR3 is 16 amino acids long. CDR3 loop: CASSLLRGSSYNEQFF. The CDR3 DNA follows: TGTGCCAGCAGCTTACTCAGGGGGAGCTCCTACAATGAGCAGTTCTTC.